The source of this T cell receptor beta chain is a study of cytomegalovirus exposure and HLA in healthy donors (TCRdb year 2017). The study in broad terms: The 500 to 800 repertoires of the first cohort and the approximately 130 validation repertoires were produced on the same platform, according to a later analysis. Along with the roughly 700-subject first cohort, a separate validation cohort of about 110 different subjects was used. To predict cytomegalovirus infection status, the study brought together high-throughput TCR immunosequencing, statistical association of individual TCRs with disease status, and machine learning. The study aimed to test whether cataloging public T cell receptors could reveal signatures of past pathogen exposure. Beyond this particular receptor, the publication reports: In vitro tests confirmed that a few of the cytomegalovirus-associated TCR beta chains recognize cytomegalovirus antigens. Most TCR sequences were observed very rarely across donors, whereas some public TCRs were present in many individuals. The authors suggested that the approach could potentially be generalized to other disease states and immunological phenotypes. The study gave a list of under 200 TCR beta chains associated with cytomegalovirus. Of the cluster scores, 85% to 95% were above 0 in a later analysis, which found that TCRs clustered in the first cohort also tended to co-occur in the 120 validation repertoires. The validation cohort had no HLA typing available for a later analysis, so co-occurrence within that cohort was assessed over all 120 or so repertoires. The classifier was reported to diagnose cytomegalovirus status with high specificity and sensitivity in both the original cohort and the validation cohort.

The donors belonged to the validation cohort of about 110 subjects, which was separate from the roughly 670-subject first cohort. This clone occurred a few times. Its antigen specificity is not known. No qualities accompany the bases; no much larger clone lies one base away. Spanning cysteine to phenylalanine, the CDR3 consists of 13 amino acids. Here the CDR3 DNA is all that survives: 39 bases in frame from base 1. The germline V gene encodes CDR1 MDHEN and CDR2 SYDVKM. Ends trimmed: V by 6 bases, J by 1 base; bases unmatched to a gene: 2. Library creation used the immunoSEQ multiplex PCR assay. Regarding the original processing steps: A statistical classification framework was developed to diagnose cytomegalovirus status using the catalog of TCR beta chain sequences. Entries here come from immuneACCESS through TCRdb and include only in-frame sequences with V and J called. Some clones fail to appear in such tables; in the studies checked, an unresolved V gene covers under half of the shortfall, and the cause of the remainder is unknown. That table supplies the V and J calls and clone size; D and trimming were determined from the DNA. Present in this sample are about 360,000 clones, roughly 89% of which were seen just once. The ten largest clones take up 0.83% of the sample.

The chain is encoded by TRBV28 joined to TRBJ2-7, and 8 junctional nucleotides match TRBD1. Source material: PBMCs. The clonotype was recovered from a woman aged 18-29 years in good health and CMV-seronegative. The nucleotide sequence is TGTGCCAGCAGGGGGGACAGGTCCTACGAGCAGTACTTC. Translation gives CASRGDRSYEQYF.